The TCR beta chain under discussion was sequenced for a study of blood T cell repertoires in COVID-19. Participant ages covered about 18 to 100 years across 24 US areas. Cohorts were determined from participant-reported clinical history. For recovered donors of Cohort 3, there were two negative PCRs, clearance, or symptom resolution. Germline CDR1 and CDR2: MNHEY and SVGAGI. This CDR3 has 15 amino acids. V lost 6 bases to trimming and J lost 2 bases, with 17 bases between them. As processed by the authors: It was from reference gene primer amplification that nucleated cell counts were estimated. Some clones are missing from TCRdb's copy, which holds only in-frame ones; the method was immunoSEQ multiplex PCR. That table supplies the V and J calls and clone size; D and trimming were determined from the DNA. The sample records hundreds of thousands of clones, around 85% being singletons.

This receptor was taken from a man aged 35 to 55 who had recovered from COVID-19. The specimen was PBMCs or T cells enriched from blood (not recorded which). The chain uses TRBV6-5 and TRBJ2-7; D is perhaps TRBD1 (6 bases). The CDR3 DNA sequence: TGTGCCAGCAGGGCAGACAGGCGCCAACCCTACGAGCAGTACTTC. It codes for CASRADRRQPYEQYF.